The present TCR beta chain was sequenced within a study of T cell responses to AZD1222 COVID-19 vaccine (TCRdb year 2021). About the investigation overall: TCR sequencing was performed for approximately 240 trial participants, of whom some 200 were given two doses of AZD1222 and around 25 were given two doses of MenACWY control vaccine. Trial participants were enrolled into age subgroups of 18-55, 56-69 and 70-plus years, which contained approximately 150, 28 and 58 TCR-sequenced participants, respectively. What the work shows at the level of the full study, not this receptor alone: Because no day 14 peak-response samples were available, the repertoires could be characterized only after the peak T cell response. Epitopes outside the regions mutated in the B.1.351 and B.1.1.7 variants were reportedly recognized by nearly half of the unique spike-specific TCRs. Participants were mostly white British, with more females than males. The authors suggested clonal diversity may have been underestimated. After two AZD1222 doses, spike-specific TCR breadth and depth were significantly higher than at day 0 and than in MenACWY recipients. Vaccine-associated CD4 TCRs spanned the whole spike protein, with dominant responses in regions 160-218 and 743-854. Conclusions about previously exposed vaccinees are limited because only six or seven AZD1222 recipients were SARS-CoV-2 seropositive at baseline. In the small 56-69-year group, the increase in depth fell short of significance, most likely because of low power.

What the time point label conveys for this sample: about 28 days (+/-7) after the second vaccine dose. AZD1222 recipients whose second dose came at about 4 weeks and those whose second dose came at about 12 weeks were combined into one group, since spike-specific TCR depth and breadth did not differ between the two schedules. The vaccinee samples were drawn from two UK trials, COV001 and COV002, one of which was a single-blind randomized controlled phase 2/3 trial testing AZD1222 (ChAdOx1 nCoV-19) in healthy adults. Trial participant PBMC samples were collected at day 0 and day 28 after the second dose for TCRbeta chain sequencing. The CDR3 regions of human TCRbeta chains were analyzed by immunosequencing. As for the original processing: Repertoire TCRs were checked for matches against a reference library of SARS-CoV-2-specific TCRs that had been generated using the MIRA antigen-specificity platform. Breadth was defined as the fraction of unique TCRs that were SARS-CoV-2-associated, and depth was defined as the fraction of total T cells that were SARS-CoV-2-associated. Using the MIRA data, every spike-specific TCR was mapped to the spike region that the TCR reacted to and assigned to either a CD4 or a CD8 class. Log10-transformed breadth and depth values were compared by one-way ANOVA with Sidak's multiple comparisons tests. This is the immuneACCESS table as TCRdb keeps it, with only in-frame sequences that have V and J called. A part of the clones is gone; compared with another copy, unresolved V genes explain less than half, and the rest is unexplained. That table gives V, J and clone size, and the DNA gave D and trimming. The sample has about 120,000 clones on record, roughly 88% of them singletons. Approximately 1.1% of the sample rests with the top ten.

On this clone itself: It lacks a known antigen. Base qualities are missing; no much larger clone stands one base away.

Reading from cysteine to phenylalanine, the CDR3 counts 12 amino acids. The retained sequence is limited to the CDR3, 36 bases, with the frame set at the first base. According to the germline V gene (reference sequence), CDR1 reads LNHDA and CDR2 reads SQIVND. V loses 5 bases of germline sequence and J loses 5 bases, and the interval between the two ends is 9 bases. The sample here was peripheral blood, taken 28 days after the second AZD1222 dose. The rearrangement combines TRBV19 with TRBJ1-1, with TRBD1 as a weak D call on 6 bases. The source is an adult who received the AZD1222 COVID-19 vaccine. In nucleotides, the sequence is TGTGCCAGTAGTTACAGGGAAACTGAAGCTTTCTTT. The resulting protein is CASSYRETEAFF.